The subject of this entry is one TCR beta chain. Each diagnosis drew on symptoms, thyroxine, TRAb, thyroid ultrasound and orbital computed tomography findings. The data were obtained in a study of T cells in Graves' hyperthyroidism and ophthalmopathy. Amplified TCR beta CDR3 regions came from RNA transcripts. The HTBI primer set drove a first-round RT-PCR of the TCR CDR3. One entry per CDR3 protein, called by TCRdb with MiXCR from the multiplex PCR reads. The sample consists of 650,000 to 850,000 distinct CDR3 sequences, over 15% of them appearing once. CDR1 is SGHTA and CDR2 is FQGNSA in the germline V gene. The length of the CDR3 is 13 residues. V was cut by 1 base and J by 9 bases, with 10 bases left in between.

This chain links TRBV7-2 with TRBJ2-1; possibly TRBD2 for D (5 bases). The material sequenced was blood. The clonotype was recovered from a woman in her 50s with Graves' hyperthyroidism that later progressed to Graves' ophthalmopathy. The CDR3 region is CASSLGRVVEQFF. In nucleotides, the CDR3 is TGTGCCAGCAGCTTAGGGCGGGTCGTTGAGCAGTTCTTC.